The next 32 T cell receptor beta chains were all read from a single sample in a study of blood T cell repertoires in COVID-19. Assay: immunoSEQ multiplex PCR; the TCRdb copy retains only in-frame clones and omits some. This table holds about 260,000 clones, approximately 84% found once. Sequencing was carried out using peripheral blood. Receptors originate from a woman over 75 with acute or convalescent COVID-19.

The chain links TRBV7-2 to TRBJ2-3; D might be TRBD2 (6 bases). The V end lost 5 bases, the J end lost 1 base, and 10 bases lay between the germline ends. There are 14 residues in the CDR3. CDR1 and CDR2 (germline): SGHTA, FQGNSA. The DNA of the CDR3 is TGTGCCAGCAGCCGCGGGGCCGGCACAGATACGCAGTATTTT. Protein sequence: CASSRGAGTDTQYF.

J is TRBJ2-5 and V is TRBV6-5; D gene ambiguous. The CDR3 contains 13 residues. The germline CDR1 and CDR2 sequences are MNHEY and SVGAGI. V was clipped by 0 bases and J by 2 bases, with 4 bases between them. The CDR3 coding sequence is TGTGCCAGCAGTTACTCTTTACAAGAGACCCAGTACTTC. This translates into CASSYSLQETQYF.

Turning to this clone: This sample also contains other DNA sequences that code for the same CDR3. The chain employs TRBV5-1 and TRBJ2-2; 10 bases map to TRBD2. CDR3 size: 16 residues. Germline V gene data show CDR1 as SGHRS and CDR2 as YFSETQ. With V trimmed by 1 base and J by 4 bases, 4 bases remained unmatched. The CDR3 nucleotides are TGCGCCAGCAGCTTGATAGCGGGAGGCGGCACCGGGGAGCTGTTTTTT. Amino acids: CASSLIAGGGTGELFF.

The chain is built from TRBV7-9 and TRBJ1-2; D is unresolved. This CDR3 comprises 13 residues. Germline CDR1 reads SEHNR; CDR2 reads FQNEAQ (reference sequence). V was clipped by 4 bases and J by 7 bases, with 13 bases between them. The CDR3 DNA is TGTGCCAGCAGCTCACCGGGGATGAGTGGCTACACCTTC. Translation gives CASSSPGMSGYTF.

Here the CDR3 DNA reads TGTGCCAGCAGCCTTAGCGGGAGGGCGGGAGATACGCAGTATTTT. Translated, it gives CASSLSGRAGDTQYF. The chain combines TRBV5-4 with TRBJ2-3, with 11 bases fitting TRBD2. Looked up from germline, CDR1 is SGHNT and CDR2 is YYREEE (reference sequence). The CDR3 sequence is 15 residues long. The junction had 6 bases not matched to a gene; V was cut back by 4 bases and J by 5 bases.

Here the CDR3 reads CASSLGLAGEQYF. The CDR3 bases are TGTGCCAGCAGTTTGGGACTGGCGGGGGAGCAGTACTTC. The rearrangement joins TRBV6-2 or TRBV6-3 to TRBJ2-7; TRBD2 might be the D (6 bases). CDR1 is MNHEY and CDR2 is SVGEGT in the germline V gene. The CDR3 consists of 13 residues. The V end lost 4 bases, the J end lost 7 bases, and 14 bases lay between the germline ends.

V usage is TRBV21-1 and J usage is TRBJ1-5. TRBV21-1 is shown as a pseudogene. CDR3 size: 14 residues. The CDR3 loop reads CASRFEGSYQPQHF. The DNA for the CDR3 is TGTGCCAGCCGCTTCGAGGGAAGCTATCAGCCCCAGCATTTT.

This clone has only a few counts. V and J are TRBV19 and TRBJ2-3; TRBD1 matches at 7 bases. Trimming removed 1 base from V and 4 bases from J; junction bases left unmatched: 8. The germline V gene encodes CDR1 LNHDA and CDR2 SQIVND (reference sequence). The CDR3 is 16 amino acids. This CDR3 reads CASSIGQGRGADTQYF. In DNA, the CDR3 is TGTGCCAGTAGTATAGGACAGGGAAGGGGCGCAGATACGCAGTATTTT.

This clone was detected only once. The V gene is TRBV27, the J gene TRBJ2-7; D perhaps matches TRBD1 (5 bases). This CDR3 comprises 14 residues. The V end lost 2 bases, the J end lost 3 bases, and 11 bases lay between the germline ends. Germline assignment: CDR1 MNHEY and CDR2 SMNVEV (reference sequence). CDR3 residues: CASSLLPDIYEQYF. The CDR3 region has the DNA TGTGCCAGCAGTTTACTCCCGGACATCTACGAGCAGTACTTC.

This chain connects TRBV5-1 to TRBJ1-3; TRBD1 agrees at 8 bases. V was pared by 0 bases and J by 3 bases, with 2 bases of the junction left unmatched. Germline V gene data show CDR1 as SGHRS and CDR2 as YFSETQ. This CDR3 is 15 amino acids long. CDR3 sequence: CASSLEGQGGNTIYF. Written as DNA, the CDR3 is TGCGCCAGCAGCTTGGAAGGACAGGGTGGAAACACCATATATTTT. Supplemented by reference TRBV5-1 and TRBJ1-3, the full variable domain reads KAGVTQTPRYLIKTRGQQVTLSCSPISGHRSVSWYQQTPGQGLQFLFEYFSETQRNKGNFPGRFSGRQFSNSRSEMNVSTLELGDSALYLCASSLEGQGGNTIYFGEGSWLTVV.

The CDR3 DNA reads as TGTGCCAGCAGCCAAGATCTTGGTGGAGGGGCACGCGGCACTGAAGCTTTCTTT. It encodes CASSQDLGGGARGTEAFF. The rearrangement joins TRBV3-1 (or the pseudogene TRBV3-2) to TRBJ1-1; weak D call: TRBD1 (5 bases). V was trimmed by 0 bases and J by 4 bases, leaving 21 bases between them. The CDR3 sequence is 18 residues long. The germline V gene encodes CDR1 LGHDT and CDR2 YNNKEL (reference sequence).

The chain carries TRBV5-1 and TRBJ2-5; 9 nucleotides agree with TRBD2. This CDR3 has 16 amino acids. The V and J ends lost 0 bases and 1 base, in that order; junction bases with no gene match: 4. Germline lookup yields CDR1 SGHRS and CDR2 YFSETQ. The CDR3 is CASSLGQRGVQETQYF. DNA of the CDR3: TGCGCCAGCAGCTTGGGGCAGCGGGGGGTCCAAGAGACCCAGTACTTC.

This rearrangement joins TRBV27 to TRBJ2-2; D is perhaps TRBD1 (8 bases). The CDR3 runs 15 residues. Between the trimmed V and J ends, which lost 6 bases and 0 bases, there was a span of 11 bases. Germline assignment: CDR1 MNHEY and CDR2 SMNVEV (reference sequence). The CDR3 region is CASRAGQANTGELFF. The CDR3 nucleotides read TGTGCCAGCAGAGCGGGACAGGCGAACACCGGGGAGCTGTTTTTT.

The V gene is TRBV28, the J gene TRBJ1-1; a possible D gene is TRBD1 (6 bases). V lost 7 bases and J 4 bases, leaving 16 bases between the germline ends. The CDR3 extends over 14 amino acids. The V gene's germline CDR1 is MDHEN and CDR2 SYDVKM. The CDR3 DNA reads as TGTGCCAGCAATGAATTTACAGGGACCACTGAAGCTTTCTTT. Protein product: CASNEFTGTTEAFF.

The rearrangement joins TRBV7-3 to TRBJ1-2, with a possible D match to TRBD1 (6 bases). The V gene lost 2 bases and the J gene lost 9 bases, with 13 bases spanning the gap. The CDR3 runs to 13 residues. Germline lookup yields CDR1 SGHTA and CDR2 FQGTGA. Here the CDR3 reads CASSLGQGFSYTF. The CDR3 DNA reads as TGTGCCAGCAGCTTAGGTCAGGGGTTCAGCTACACCTTC.

The gene calls are TRBV5-1 and TRBJ1-1; D not certain. This CDR3 has 15 residues. CDR1 is SGHRS, CDR2 YFSETQ, per germline. V was trimmed by 6 bases and J by 5 bases, leaving 20 bases between them. CDR3 sequence (DNA): TGCGCCAGCAAATACGACGGAGGAAGTACTACTGAAGCTTTCTTT. The encoded protein is CASKYDGGSTTEAFF.

This clone was detected only a few times. The chain is built from TRBV2 and TRBJ2-7; D is perhaps TRBD2 (5 bases). This CDR3 comprises 14 residues. Trimming stripped 6 bases from V and 7 bases from J, with 19 bases between. In germline, CDR1 is SNHLY, CDR2 FYNNEI. The CDR3 DNA sequence: TGTGCCAGCAGGATAGAGGGAACAACGCAAGAGCAGTACTTC. It codes for CASRIEGTTQEQYF.

The rearrangement joins TRBV5-1 to TRBJ2-6, with D unresolved. Germline V gives CDR1 SGHRS, CDR2 YFSETQ. The CDR3 is 16 amino acids. V was pared by 4 bases and J by 0 bases, with 11 bases between. CDR3 protein: CASSPVANSGANVLTF. The CDR3 DNA is TGCGCCAGCAGCCCTGTTGCGAACTCTGGGGCCAACGTCCTGACTTTC.

The chain combines TRBV4-2 with TRBJ2-2; no firm D call. V shed 3 bases and J shed 0 bases, with 5 bases lying between them. The CDR3 extends over 14 amino acids. Germline V gene data show CDR1 as LGHNA and CDR2 as YNFKEQ. CDR3 sequence: CASSHNTNTGELFF. The CDR3 coding sequence is TGTGCCAGCAGCCATAATACGAACACCGGGGAGCTGTTTTTT.

In regard to this clone: Other nucleotide sequences from this sample produce the same CDR3. The chain combines TRBV6-5 with TRBJ1-1; D is unresolved. The CDR3 runs 14 residues. V was shortened by 4 bases and J by 3 bases, with 12 bases between the two germline ends. Germline CDR1 and CDR2: MNHEY and SVGAGI. The CDR3 region is CASSSLTGDTEAFF. In DNA form, the CDR3 reads TGTGCCAGCAGTTCTTTAACCGGGGACACTGAAGCTTTCTTT.

A single count supports this clone. This chain connects TRBV28 to TRBJ2-7; 7 bases map to TRBD2. J lost 2 bases, V lost 6 bases, and 13 bases had no gene match. Germline values: CDR1 MDHEN, CDR2 SYDVKM. The CDR3 contains 16 residues. CDR3 region: CASRPPLGGRAYEQYF. Written as DNA, the CDR3 is TGTGCCAGCAGGCCCCCCCTTGGAGGGAGGGCCTACGAGCAGTACTTC.

The V gene is TRBV5-4, the J gene TRBJ2-4; 9 bases align to TRBD1. The CDR3 spans 14 residues. The germline CDR1 and CDR2 sequences are SGHNT and YYREEE (reference sequence). Trimming took 4 bases from V and 6 from J; bases not matched to a gene: 5. DNA of the CDR3: TGTGCCAGCAGCCAACAGGGGGCCCCAAACATTCAGTACTTC. Its translation: CASSQQGAPNIQYF.

This clone appeared once. The rearrangement uses TRBV28 and TRBJ1-5; 7 bases align to TRBD1. The V gene's germline CDR1 is MDHEN and CDR2 SYDVKM. CDR3 length: 14 amino acids. V gave up 7 bases and J gave up 4 bases; unmatched junction bases: 7. The CDR3: CASNLGQVNQPQHF. CDR3 nucleotides: TGTGCCAGCAATCTTGGACAGGTTAATCAGCCCCAGCATTTT. Complete variable domain (other parts from reference TRBV28 and TRBJ1-5): DVKVTQSSRYLVKRTGEKVFLECVQDMDHENMFWYRQDPGLGLRLIYFSYDVKMKEKGDIPEGYSVSREKKERFSLILESASTNQTSMYLCASNLGQVNQPQHFGDGTRLSIL.

V is TRBV28 and J is TRBJ2-5; TRBD2 aligns across 11 bases. The CDR3 is made up of 15 amino acids. Germline loops: CDR1 MDHEN, CDR2 SYDVKM. With 9 bases clipped from V and 3 bases from J, the junction kept 9 bases outside the gene matches. CDR3 sequence (DNA): TGTGCCAGTCAAGAATCGGGACTAGCGGAAGAGACCCAGTACTTC. Translating gives CASQESGLAEETQYF.

CDR3 sequence (DNA): TGTGCCTGGAGTCCCGGGACACAGGGGTTTCAGCCCCAGCATTTT. This gives the protein CAWSPGTQGFQPQHF. The chain combines TRBV30 with TRBJ1-5; 7 bases agree with TRBD1. The junction had 10 bases not matched to a gene; V was cut back by 2 bases and J by 6 bases. CDR3 length equals 15 residues. Germline CDR1 reads GTSNPN; CDR2 reads SVGIG (reference sequence).

J is TRBJ2-2 and V is TRBV10-3, with D unresolved. The germline V and J ends were trimmed by 7 bases and 6 bases, with 12 bases remaining between them. The CDR3 sequence is 13 residues long. Germline V lookup: CDR1 ENHRY, CDR2 SYGVKD. Written as DNA, the CDR3 is TGTGCCATCAATTCGGGTGAATCCGGGGAGCTGTTTTTT. Residues: CAINSGESGELFF.

The chain carries TRBV10-3 and TRBJ1-5; 7 bases are a match to TRBD1. Losses at the gene ends were 10 bases for V and 3 bases for J; bases not matched to a gene: 9. This CDR3 contains 14 residues. Germline CDR1 is ENHRY and CDR2 is SYGVKD. CDR3 sequence reads: CATGRQGDNQPQHF. The CDR3 region has the DNA TGTGCCACAGGGAGGCAGGGGGACAATCAGCCCCAGCATTTT.

This clone showed up just once. The CDR3 nucleotides are TGTGCCAGCAGCTCCGGGGTAATAGAGACCCAGTACTTC. It codes for CASSSGVIETQYF. The chain is built from TRBV7-9 and TRBJ2-5, with a tentative D call TRBD2 (5 bases). This CDR3 contains 13 residues. V shed 4 bases and J shed 4 bases, with 10 bases lying between them. CDR1 is SEHNR and CDR2 is FQNEAQ in the germline V gene (reference sequence).

As regards this clone: An end of the junction does not agree with germline; a read error may underlie this. CDR3 nucleotide sequence: TGTGCTAGCAGCAGACAGGAGAACACTGAAGCTTTCTTT. Residues: CASSRQENTEAFF. The J gene is TRBJ1-1, the V gene TRBV7-7; maybe TRBD1 (6 bases). CDR1 SSHAT and CDR2 FNYEAQ come from the germline V gene (reference sequence). This CDR3 spans 13 amino acids. Using reference TRBV7-7 and TRBJ1-1 for the parts outside the CDR3, the full variable domain is GAGVSQSPRYKVTKRGQDVTLRCDPISSHATLYWYQQALGQGPEFLTYFNYEAQPDKSGLPSDRFSAERPEGSISTLTIQRTEQRDSAMYRCASSRQENTEAFFGQGTRLTVV.

This clone has only one observation. V and J are TRBV9 and TRBJ2-3, with TRBD2 matching over 8 bases. The CDR3 loop spans 15 amino acids. CDR1 is SGDLS, CDR2 YYNGEE, per germline. After removal of 5 bases from V and 1 base from J, the junction contained 6 bases not matched to a gene. The CDR3 region has the DNA TGTGCCAGCAGTGGAGCGGGAGTAGGCACAGATACGCAGTATTTT. It is translated as CASSGAGVGTDTQYF.

About this clone itself: At one end, the junction sequence differs from germline, possibly due to a read error. The rearrangement links TRBV19 to TRBJ1-1; 8 bases line up with TRBD1. The CDR3 extends over 16 amino acids. In germline, CDR1 is LNHDA, CDR2 SQIVND (reference sequence). The CDR3: CASRPRQGRVKTEAFF. CDR3 in DNA: TGTGCCAGTAGACCTCGACAGGGGAGGGTGAAGACTGAAGCTTTCTTT.

The chain combines TRBV20-1 with TRBJ1-3; unclear D gene. Germline assignment: CDR1 DFQATT and CDR2 SNEGSKA (reference sequence). Trimming left V 5 bases short and J 0 bases short, with 2 bases between. The length of the CDR3 is 11 residues. CDR3 amino acids: CSAHSGNTIYF. CDR3 nucleotides: TGCAGTGCTCACTCTGGAAACACCATATATTTT.